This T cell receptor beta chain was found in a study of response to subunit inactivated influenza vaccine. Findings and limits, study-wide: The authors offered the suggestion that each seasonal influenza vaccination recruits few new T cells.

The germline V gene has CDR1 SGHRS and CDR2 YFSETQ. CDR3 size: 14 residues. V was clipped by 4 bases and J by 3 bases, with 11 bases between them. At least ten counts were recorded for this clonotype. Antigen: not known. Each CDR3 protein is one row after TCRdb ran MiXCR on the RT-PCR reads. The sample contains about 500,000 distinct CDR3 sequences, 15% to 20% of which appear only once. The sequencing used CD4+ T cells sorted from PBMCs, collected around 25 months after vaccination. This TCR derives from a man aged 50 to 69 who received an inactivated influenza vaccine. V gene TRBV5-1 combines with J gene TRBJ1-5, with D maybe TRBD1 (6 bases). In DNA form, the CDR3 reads TGCGCCAGCAGCCTCGGACAGCCCAATCAGCCCCAGCATTTT. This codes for CASSLGQPNQPQHF.